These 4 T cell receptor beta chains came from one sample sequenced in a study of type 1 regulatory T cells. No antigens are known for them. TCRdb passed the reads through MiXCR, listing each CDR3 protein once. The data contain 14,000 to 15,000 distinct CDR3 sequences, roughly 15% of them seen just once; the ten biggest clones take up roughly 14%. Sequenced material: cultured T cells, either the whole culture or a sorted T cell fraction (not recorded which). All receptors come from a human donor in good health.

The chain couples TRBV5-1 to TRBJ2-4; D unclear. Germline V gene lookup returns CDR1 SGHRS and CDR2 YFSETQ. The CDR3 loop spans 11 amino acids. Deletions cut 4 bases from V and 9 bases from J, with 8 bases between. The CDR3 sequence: CASSDLGIQYF. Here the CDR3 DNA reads TGCGCCAGCAGCGACTTGGGCATTCAGTACTTC.

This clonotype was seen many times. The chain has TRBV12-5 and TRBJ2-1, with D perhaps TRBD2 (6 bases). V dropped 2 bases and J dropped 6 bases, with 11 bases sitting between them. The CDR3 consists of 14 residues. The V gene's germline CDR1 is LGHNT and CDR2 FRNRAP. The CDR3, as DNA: TGTGCTAGTGGTTTGATCCCGGGGGTCAATGAGCAGTTCTTC. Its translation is CASGLIPGVNEQFF.

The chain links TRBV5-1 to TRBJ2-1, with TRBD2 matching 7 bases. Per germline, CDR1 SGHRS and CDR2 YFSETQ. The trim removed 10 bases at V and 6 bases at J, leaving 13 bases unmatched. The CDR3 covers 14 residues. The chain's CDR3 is CAPKGGSNSNEQFF. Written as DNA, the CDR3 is TGCGCCCCAAAGGGCGGGAGTAATTCCAATGAGCAGTTCTTC.

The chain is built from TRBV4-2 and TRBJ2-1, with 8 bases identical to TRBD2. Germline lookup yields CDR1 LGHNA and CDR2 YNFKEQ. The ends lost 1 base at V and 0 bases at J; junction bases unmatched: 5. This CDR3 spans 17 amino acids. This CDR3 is CASSQGSGGSSYNEQFF. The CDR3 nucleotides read TGTGCCAGCAGCCAAGGGTCGGGGGGGTCCTCCTACAATGAGCAGTTCTTC.